A single sample gave rise to the 14 T cell receptor beta chains below, sequenced in a study of T cell responses to AZD1222 COVID-19 vaccine. The table came from immunoSEQ multiplex PCR; TCRdb's copy has only in-frame clones and leaves some out. The profile shows 120,000 or so clones, 92% of them singletons. The material was peripheral blood, obtained 28 days after the second AZD1222 dose. The receptor set was obtained from an adult who received the AZD1222 COVID-19 vaccine.

The chain combines TRBV5-1 with TRBJ1-2, with TRBD1 matching 7 bases. The germline V gene has CDR1 SGHRS and CDR2 YFSETQ. V shed 1 base, J shed 8 bases, and the junction held 11 bases outside the gene matches. The CDR3 covers 15 residues. CDR3: CASSLSEGAASGYTF. In DNA, the CDR3 is TGCGCCAGCAGCTTGTCTGAGGGGGCGGCTTCCGGCTACACCTTC. The full variable domain, rest sourced from reference TRBV5-1 and TRBJ1-2, is KAGVTQTPRYLIKTRGQQVTLSCSPISGHRSVSWYQQTPGQGLQFLFEYFSETQRNKGNFPGRFSGRQFSNSRSEMNVSTLELGDSALYLCASSLSEGAASGYTFGSGTRLTVV.

The chain is built from TRBV19 and TRBJ2-1, with 7 bases fitting TRBD2. The J segment lost 6 bases and the V segment lost 6 bases, leaving 11 bases of the junction unmatched. CDR3 length: 15 amino acids. Germline lookup yields CDR1 LNHDA and CDR2 SQIVND (reference sequence). CDR3 in amino acids: CASRKPGRGSNEQFF. CDR3 DNA sequence: TGTGCCAGTAGAAAGCCAGGGAGGGGTAGCAATGAGCAGTTCTTC.

This chain connects TRBV25-1 to TRBJ1-6; 10 bases agree with TRBD1. V gave up 6 bases and J gave up 10 bases; unmatched junction bases: 3. The CDR3 sequence is 13 residues long. CDR1 is MGHDK and CDR2 is SYGVNS in the germline V gene. The CDR3 DNA reads TGTGCCAGCAGGGGGACAGGGGAGTCACCCCTCCACTTT. This encodes CASRGTGESPLHF.

The CDR3 reads CATSRDRGLGATNEKLFF. For the CDR3, the DNA is TGTGCCACCAGCAGAGACAGGGGGCTGGGAGCAACTAATGAAAAACTGTTTTTT. This chain joins TRBV15 and TRBJ1-4; TRBD1 aligns across 8 bases. V gave up 0 bases and J gave up 0 bases; unmatched junction bases: 6. The CDR3 contains 18 residues. Germline CDR1 reads LNHNV; CDR2 reads YYDKDF (reference sequence).

CDR3 coding DNA: TGTGCCAGCAGTCCGGACAGATATAGCAATCAGCCCCAGCATTTT. Protein sequence: CASSPDRYSNQPQHF. The gene calls are TRBV28 and TRBJ1-5, with D perhaps TRBD1 (6 bases). The CDR3 is 15 amino acids. The germline V gene has CDR1 MDHEN and CDR2 SYDVKM. The V end was cut by 5 bases, the J end by 0 bases, with 11 bases between.

The CDR3 reads CASSLGGGNQPQHF. The DNA of the CDR3 is TGTGCCAGCAGCTTAGGGGGTGGTAATCAGCCCCAGCATTTT. The chain recombines TRBV7-6 with TRBJ1-5; D unclear. CDR1 SGHVS and CDR2 FNYEAQ come from the germline V gene. This CDR3 has 14 amino acids. Between the trimmed V and J ends, which lost 1 base and 4 bases, there was a span of 8 bases.

The rearrangement joins TRBV5-8 to TRBJ1-5, with TRBD1 as a possible D gene (6 bases). Trimming pared 4 bases from V and 0 bases from J, leaving 20 bases between. The CDR3 spans 18 residues. Per the germline V gene, CDR1 is SGHTS and CDR2 is YDEGEE. This CDR3 is CASSLGGGGGYSNQPQHF. CDR3 nucleotide sequence: TGTGCCAGCAGCCTCGGAGGGGGTGGTGGGTATAGCAATCAGCCCCAGCATTTT.

This clone was seen only once. V usage is TRBV12-3 or TRBV12-4 and J usage is TRBJ1-6, with TRBD1 as a possible D gene (5 bases). The CDR3 has 13 residues. V lost 6 bases and J lost 5, with 8 bases in between. CDR3 sequence: CASRGLNNSPLHF. The DNA of the CDR3 is TGTGCCAGCAGGGGGCTTAATAATTCACCCCTCCACTTT.

V is TRBV7-9 and J is TRBJ1-5; maybe TRBD1 (5 bases). Germline values: CDR1 SEHNR, CDR2 FQNEAQ (reference sequence). V lost 1 base, J lost 7 bases, and 8 bases lay in between. This CDR3 comprises 13 residues. CDR3 sequence (DNA): TGTGCCAGCAGCTTAGGAGGGGCCCAGCCCCAGCATTTT. It specifies CASSLGGAQPQHF.

The chain uses TRBV20-1 and TRBJ1-6; D uncertain. This CDR3 region has 12 residues. CDR1 is DFQATT and CDR2 is SNEGSKA in the germline V gene (reference sequence). V lost 3 bases and J 8 bases, leaving 8 bases between the germline ends. The CDR3 nucleotides are TGCAGTGCTAGTGGTGCGGATTCACCCCTCCACTTT. This sequence encodes CSASGADSPLHF.

The chain combines TRBV5-1 with TRBJ2-1; D is unresolved. CDR1 SGHRS and CDR2 YFSETQ come from the germline V gene. V was clipped by 0 bases and J by 1 base, with 14 bases between them. The length of the CDR3 is 17 residues. As DNA, the CDR3 is TGCGCCAGCAGCTTGGCCGAGGTTCGAAGGTCCTACAATGAGCAGTTCTTC. Amino acids: CASSLAEVRRSYNEQFF.

CDR3 in DNA: TGTGCCAGCAGCTGGGGGGGAACTAATGAGCAGTTCTTC. Protein: CASSWGGTNEQFF. V gene TRBV7-2 combines with J gene TRBJ2-1, with 7 bases identical to TRBD2. The CDR3 is 13 residues long. With V trimmed by 4 bases and J by 7 bases, 4 bases remained unmatched. The V gene's germline CDR1 is SGHTA and CDR2 FQGNSA.

The V call is TRBV5-4, the J call TRBJ2-2; weak D call: TRBD1 (6 bases). V was trimmed by 2 bases and J by 2 bases, leaving 10 bases between them. Per germline, CDR1 SGHNT and CDR2 YYREEE (reference sequence). The CDR3 covers 15 residues. CDR3 in amino acids: CASSLGGVNTGELFF. CDR3 bases: TGTGCCAGCAGCTTAGGGGGAGTCAACACCGGGGAGCTGTTTTTT.

The chain carries TRBV2 and TRBJ2-1; D not certain. This CDR3 region has 14 residues. V was trimmed by 6 bases and J by 7 bases, leaving 16 bases between them. The germline CDR1 and CDR2 sequences are SNHLY and FYNNEI. The CDR3 protein is CASSGSPRINEQFF. The CDR3 DNA reads as TGTGCCAGCAGCGGGTCACCTCGCATAAATGAGCAGTTCTTC.